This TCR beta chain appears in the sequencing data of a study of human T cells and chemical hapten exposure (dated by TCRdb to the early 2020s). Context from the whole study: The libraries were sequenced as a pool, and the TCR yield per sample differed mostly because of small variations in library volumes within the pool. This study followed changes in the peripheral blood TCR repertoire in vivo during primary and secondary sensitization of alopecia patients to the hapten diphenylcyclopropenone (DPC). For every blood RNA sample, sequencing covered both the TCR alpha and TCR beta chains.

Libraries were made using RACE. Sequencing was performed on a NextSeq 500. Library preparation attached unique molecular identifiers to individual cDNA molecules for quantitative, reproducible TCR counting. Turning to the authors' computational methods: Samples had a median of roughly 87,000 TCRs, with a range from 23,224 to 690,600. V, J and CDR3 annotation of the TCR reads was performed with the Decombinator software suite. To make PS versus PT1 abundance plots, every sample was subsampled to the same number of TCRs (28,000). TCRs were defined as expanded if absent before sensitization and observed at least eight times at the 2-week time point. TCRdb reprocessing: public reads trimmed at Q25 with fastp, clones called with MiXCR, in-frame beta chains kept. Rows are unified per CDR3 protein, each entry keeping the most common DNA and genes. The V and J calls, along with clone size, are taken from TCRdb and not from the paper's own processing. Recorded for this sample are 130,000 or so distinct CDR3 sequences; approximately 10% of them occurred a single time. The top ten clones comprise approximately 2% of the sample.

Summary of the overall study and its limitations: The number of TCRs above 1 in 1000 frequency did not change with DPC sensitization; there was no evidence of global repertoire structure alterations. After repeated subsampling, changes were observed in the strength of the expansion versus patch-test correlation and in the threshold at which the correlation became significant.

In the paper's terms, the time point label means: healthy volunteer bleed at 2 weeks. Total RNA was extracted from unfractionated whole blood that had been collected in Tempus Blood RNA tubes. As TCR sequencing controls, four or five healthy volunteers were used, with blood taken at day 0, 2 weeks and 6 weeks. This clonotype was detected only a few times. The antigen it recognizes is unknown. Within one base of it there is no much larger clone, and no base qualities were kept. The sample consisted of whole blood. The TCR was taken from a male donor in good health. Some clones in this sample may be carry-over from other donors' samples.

In nucleotide form, the sequence is TGTGCCAGCTCACCAGGGAGCGAGACCCAGTACTTC. Translated, it reads CASSPGSETQYF. Recombination linked TRBV18 to TRBJ2-5; the D gene is perhaps TRBD2, on 5 matching bases. Trimming at the junction amounts to 2 bases on V and 5 bases on J, and the germline ends lie 6 bases apart. Reading the germline V gene gives CDR1 KGHSH and CDR2 LQKENI. The CDR3 numbers 12 residues from cysteine through phenylalanine. Just CDR3 DNA is preserved here, 36 bases in frame from base 1.